A single sample gave rise to the 25 T cell receptor beta chains below, sequenced in a study of patients and donors after allogeneic stem cell transplantation. One entry per CDR3 protein, called by TCRdb with MiXCR from the RT-PCR reads. Found here are 920,000 or so distinct CDR3 sequences, about a sixth of them singletons; the top ten hold around 6%. Material: blood, either unsorted or a sorted T cell fraction (not recorded which). The origin of the receptors is a human donor who was either an allogeneic HSCT recipient or a stem cell or donor lymphocyte infusion donor (not recorded which). It is not recorded whose cells these are; they may come from a transplant donor.

The V gene is TRBV5-1, the J gene TRBJ2-6; a weak D match, TRBD1 (6 bases). Germline V CDR1 and CDR2: SGHRS, YFSETQ. The V end was cut by 2 bases, the J end by 0 bases, with 18 bases between. This CDR3 region has 19 residues. CDR3 protein: CASSFTSWGPYSGANVLTF. The CDR3 DNA is TGCGCCAGCAGCTTCACATCTTGGGGGCCCTACTCTGGGGCCAACGTCCTGACTTTC.

This clonotype was seen a handful of times. This chain uses TRBV6-1 with TRBJ1-5; D call uncertain. The CDR3 totals 12 residues. In germline, CDR1 is MNHNS, CDR2 SASEGT. V gave up 1 base and J gave up 16 bases, with 14 bases separating them. CDR3 in DNA: TGTGCCAGCAGTGAAGGAGGCACGTTCACACATTTT. It codes for CASSEGGTFTHF.

This clonotype turned up a few times. This chain joins TRBV9 and TRBJ2-1; 11 bases map to TRBD2. With V trimmed by 9 bases and J by 6 bases, 11 bases remained unmatched. CDR3 length: 15 residues. CDR1 and CDR2 (germline): SGDLS, YYNGEE. In nucleotides, the CDR3 is TGTGCCAAGACCCTAGCGGGAGGAGAGGGCAATGAGCAGTTCTTC. The encoded protein is CAKTLAGGEGNEQFF.

This clonotype was detected only a few times. The V and J genes are TRBV29-1 and TRBJ2-7, with 9 positions matching TRBD1. Germline V gene lookup returns CDR1 SQVTM and CDR2 ANQGSEA. The CDR3 is made up of 13 amino acids. V was pared by 6 bases and J by 3 bases, with 6 bases of the junction left unmatched. CDR3 coding DNA: TGCAGCGTCAGGACAGGGGACGTCTACGAGCAGTACTTC. The encoded protein is CSVRTGDVYEQYF.

The rearrangement links TRBV25-1 to TRBJ2-3; D unresolved. V lost 4 bases, J lost 2 bases, and 16 bases lay in between. CDR1 and CDR2 from the germline V gene are MGHDK and SYGVNS. This CDR3 is 16 amino acids long. This CDR3 reads CASSVGIFDDTDTQYF. The CDR3 DNA follows: TGTGCCAGCAGTGTGGGGATCTTTGACGACACAGATACGCAGTATTTT.

This chain connects TRBV25-1 to TRBJ2-3, with a weak D call TRBD2 (7 bases). The ends were cut back, 1 base at V and 5 bases at J, with 13 bases in the middle. This CDR3 contains 15 residues. Germline V CDR1 and CDR2: MGHDK, SYGVNS. The CDR3 sequence: CASSEFGGQGDTQYF. The DNA of the CDR3 is TGTGCCAGCAGTGAATTCGGGGGGCAAGGAGATACGCAGTATTTT.

Ten or more counts support this clonotype. The rearrangement joins TRBV4-3 to TRBJ2-1, with D unclear. Germline V gives CDR1 LGHNA, CDR2 YSLEER. Trimming shortened V by 0 bases and J by 0 bases, and 9 bases separated the two germline ends. The CDR3 totals 16 residues. The CDR3 DNA reads TGCGCCAGCAGCCAAGATGAGCAGAGCTCCTACAATGAGCAGTTCTTC. Protein: CASSQDEQSSYNEQFF.

The V gene is TRBV28, the J gene TRBJ2-3; TRBD2 is a possible D gene (5 bases). Germline CDR1 and CDR2: MDHEN and SYDVKM. V lost 5 bases and J lost 6, with 18 bases in between. The CDR3 sequence is 15 residues long. The CDR3 DNA sequence: TGTGCCAGCAGTCTATCGGGATCAGCCAGGGATACGCAGTATTTT. It is translated as CASSLSGSARDTQYF.

This clonotype was seen a few times. This rearrangement joins TRBV24-1 to TRBJ2-5; 14 positions match TRBD2. CDR3 length: 15 residues. The V gene's germline CDR1 is KGHDR and CDR2 SFDVKD. The ends lost 3 bases at V and 5 bases at J; junction bases unmatched: 1. CDR3 coding DNA: TGTGCCACCAGTGATCGACTAGCGGGAGGGGAGACCCAGTACTTC. It specifies CATSDRLAGGETQYF.

This clonotype was seen a handful of times. The V call is TRBV6-2 or TRBV6-3, the J call TRBJ2-6; 7 bases align to TRBD1. Germline V gene sequence: CDR1 MNHEY, CDR2 SVGEGT. J lost 3 bases, V lost 11 bases, and 7 bases had no gene match. The CDR3 loop spans 14 amino acids. For the CDR3, the DNA is TGTGCCGGAAACAGGGGTGATGGGGCCAACGTCCTGACTTTC. It specifies CAGNRGDGANVLTF.

J is TRBJ2-5 and V is TRBV4-3; 11 nucleotides line up with TRBD2. Unmatched junction bases numbered 5, after V lost 4 bases and J lost 4 bases. The CDR3 is 15 amino acids. Germline lookup yields CDR1 LGHNA and CDR2 YSLEER. DNA for the CDR3: TGCGCCAGCAGCCCGACTAGCGGGGCCCGAGAGACCCAGTACTTC. It yields the protein CASSPTSGARETQYF.

A few counts support this clonotype. The chain recombines TRBV5-1 with TRBJ2-7, with 7 positions matching TRBD2. The CDR3 length is 15 residues. The germline CDR1 and CDR2 sequences are SGHRS and YFSETQ. Unmatched junction bases numbered 10, after V lost 0 bases and J lost 7 bases. The CDR3 reads CASSLVAGAPGEQYF. DNA for the CDR3: TGCGCCAGCAGCTTGGTGGCGGGAGCCCCGGGGGAGCAGTACTTC.

The chain couples TRBV4-3 to TRBJ2-1; TRBD2 aligns across 10 bases. The CDR3 is 17 residues long. Germline values: CDR1 LGHNA, CDR2 YSLEER. V lost 0 bases and J lost 3; bases outside the gene matches: 5. CDR3 in amino acids: CASSQDSSGGHYNEQFF. CDR3 coding DNA: TGCGCCAGCAGCCAAGATTCTAGCGGGGGACACTACAATGAGCAGTTCTTC.

In this sample, this clonotype turned up many times. The chain recombines TRBV24-1 with TRBJ2-7, with D perhaps matching TRBD1 (6 bases). The V end was cut by 4 bases, the J end by 3 bases, with 15 bases between. Germline loops: CDR1 KGHDR, CDR2 SFDVKD. The CDR3 consists of 15 residues. The CDR3 sequence is CATSDPIQGSYEQYF. CDR3 nucleotide sequence: TGTGCCACCAGTGACCCCATACAGGGAAGCTACGAGCAGTACTTC.

The chain recombines TRBV6-6 with TRBJ1-2; D is perhaps TRBD1 (6 bases). The germline V and J ends were trimmed by 4 bases and 2 bases, with 8 bases remaining between them. The CDR3 contains 13 residues. Germline V gene lookup returns CDR1 MNHNY and CDR2 SVGAGI (reference sequence). CDR3 nucleotides: TGTGCCAGCAGTTGGACAGACAACTATGGCTACACCTTC. Its protein is CASSWTDNYGYTF.

This clonotype occurred a few times. The chain joins TRBV12-1 to TRBJ2-7; TRBD1, the table's D call, was not compared with the DNA. TRBV12-1 is termed a pseudogene. CDR3 length: 16 residues. CDR3 nucleotides: TGTGCCAGCAGCCTTCCGAGGGGACAGGGGCTCTACGAGCAGTACTTC. Translating it yields CASSLPRGQGLYEQYF.

The J gene is TRBJ2-3, the V gene TRBV5-6, with 10 bases fitting TRBD1. The trim removed 1 base at V and 5 bases at J, leaving 7 bases unmatched. CDR1 is SGHDT, CDR2 YYEEEE, per germline. The CDR3 loop spans 16 amino acids. CDR3 DNA: TGTGCCAGCAGCTTGAATCGGGGACAGGGGTTAGATACGCAGTATTTT. It encodes CASSLNRGQGLDTQYF. Together with reference TRBV5-6 and TRBJ2-3, the CDR3 gives the full variable domain: DAGVTQSPTHLIKTRGQQVTLRCSPKSGHDTVSWYQQALGQGPQFIFQYYEEEERQRGNFPDRFSGHQFPNYSSELNVNALLLGDSALYLCASSLNRGQGLDTQYFGPGTRLTVL.

This chain connects TRBV7-6 to TRBJ2-1; the match to TRBD2 covers 11 bases. The CDR3 length is 17 residues. Looked up from germline, CDR1 is SGHVS and CDR2 is FNYEAQ. The V and J ends lost 2 bases and 9 bases, in that order; junction bases with no gene match: 12. The CDR3 reads CASSLSRPSGGRAEQFF. The CDR3 region has the DNA TGTGCCAGCAGCTTAAGTCGCCCTAGCGGGGGGCGGGCTGAGCAGTTCTTC.

This clonotype was picked up a small number of times. In DNA form, the CDR3 reads TGTGCCAGCAAACAGTTCCGGGACGGGGGAACAGATACGCAGTATTTT. Residues: CASKQFRDGGTDTQYF. The chain couples TRBV27 to TRBJ2-3; possibly TRBD2 for D (6 bases). Trimming took off 7 bases at V and 3 bases at J, with 20 bases between the two ends. This CDR3 spans 16 amino acids. Germline V gene sequence: CDR1 MNHEY, CDR2 SMNVEV (reference sequence).

This clonotype was counted ten times or more. The chain recombines TRBV3-1 with TRBJ1-1; no clear D gene. CDR3 length: 13 amino acids. From germline, CDR1 is LGHDT and CDR2 YNNKEL (reference sequence). The V end lost 0 bases, the J end lost 4 bases, and 6 bases lay between the germline ends. CDR3 protein: CASSQEAATEAFF. In DNA form, the CDR3 reads TGTGCCAGCAGCCAAGAAGCGGCCACTGAAGCTTTCTTT.

This clonotype was detected many times. The chain recombines TRBV12-3 or TRBV12-4 with TRBJ1-1; D is uncertain. Deletions cut 5 bases from V and 5 bases from J, with 3 bases between. The CDR3 is made up of 10 amino acids. The DNA for the CDR3 is TGTGCCAGCAGTACGACTGAAGCTTTCTTT. It encodes CASSTTEAFF.

This clonotype has just a few counts. This chain uses TRBV7-6 with TRBJ2-7; TRBD2 agrees at 10 bases. The CDR3 spans 15 residues. Germline CDR1 is SGHVS and CDR2 is FNYEAQ. The V and J ends lost 5 bases and 4 bases, in that order; junction bases with no gene match: 8. CDR3 protein: CASSLLAGAFYEQYF. Written as DNA, the CDR3 is TGTGCCAGCAGCCTTCTAGCGGGGGCCTTTTACGAGCAGTACTTC.

V and J are TRBV4-1 and TRBJ1-1; 10 nucleotides agree with TRBD1. The germline V gene encodes CDR1 MGHRA and CDR2 YSYEKL. The CDR3 consists of 15 residues. The junction had 6 bases not matched to a gene; V was cut back by 1 base and J by 7 bases. The DNA of the CDR3 is TGCGCCAGCAGCCAAGGTGGGACAGGGGTTGATGAAGCTTTCTTT. Its translation: CASSQGGTGVDEAFF.

The chain links TRBV4-1 to TRBJ2-7; TRBD1 matches 9 bases. Germline-derived CDR1 and CDR2 are MGHRA and YSYEKL. V lost 3 bases and J lost 3; bases outside the gene matches: 9. CDR3 length equals 16 residues. The DNA for the CDR3 is TGCGCCAGCAGCCAGGAACAGGGGGCCCCAATCTACGAGCAGTACTTC. Its translation is CASSQEQGAPIYEQYF.

This clonotype has a handful of counts. V usage is TRBV9 and J usage is TRBJ1-1, with D hard to call. Trimming stripped 0 bases from V and 3 bases from J, with 15 bases between. The germline V gene has CDR1 SGDLS and CDR2 YYNGEE. The CDR3 contains 16 residues. The CDR3 sequence is CASSVDSAPRHTEAFF. The DNA for the CDR3 is TGTGCCAGCAGCGTAGATTCGGCTCCTAGGCACACTGAAGCTTTCTTT.